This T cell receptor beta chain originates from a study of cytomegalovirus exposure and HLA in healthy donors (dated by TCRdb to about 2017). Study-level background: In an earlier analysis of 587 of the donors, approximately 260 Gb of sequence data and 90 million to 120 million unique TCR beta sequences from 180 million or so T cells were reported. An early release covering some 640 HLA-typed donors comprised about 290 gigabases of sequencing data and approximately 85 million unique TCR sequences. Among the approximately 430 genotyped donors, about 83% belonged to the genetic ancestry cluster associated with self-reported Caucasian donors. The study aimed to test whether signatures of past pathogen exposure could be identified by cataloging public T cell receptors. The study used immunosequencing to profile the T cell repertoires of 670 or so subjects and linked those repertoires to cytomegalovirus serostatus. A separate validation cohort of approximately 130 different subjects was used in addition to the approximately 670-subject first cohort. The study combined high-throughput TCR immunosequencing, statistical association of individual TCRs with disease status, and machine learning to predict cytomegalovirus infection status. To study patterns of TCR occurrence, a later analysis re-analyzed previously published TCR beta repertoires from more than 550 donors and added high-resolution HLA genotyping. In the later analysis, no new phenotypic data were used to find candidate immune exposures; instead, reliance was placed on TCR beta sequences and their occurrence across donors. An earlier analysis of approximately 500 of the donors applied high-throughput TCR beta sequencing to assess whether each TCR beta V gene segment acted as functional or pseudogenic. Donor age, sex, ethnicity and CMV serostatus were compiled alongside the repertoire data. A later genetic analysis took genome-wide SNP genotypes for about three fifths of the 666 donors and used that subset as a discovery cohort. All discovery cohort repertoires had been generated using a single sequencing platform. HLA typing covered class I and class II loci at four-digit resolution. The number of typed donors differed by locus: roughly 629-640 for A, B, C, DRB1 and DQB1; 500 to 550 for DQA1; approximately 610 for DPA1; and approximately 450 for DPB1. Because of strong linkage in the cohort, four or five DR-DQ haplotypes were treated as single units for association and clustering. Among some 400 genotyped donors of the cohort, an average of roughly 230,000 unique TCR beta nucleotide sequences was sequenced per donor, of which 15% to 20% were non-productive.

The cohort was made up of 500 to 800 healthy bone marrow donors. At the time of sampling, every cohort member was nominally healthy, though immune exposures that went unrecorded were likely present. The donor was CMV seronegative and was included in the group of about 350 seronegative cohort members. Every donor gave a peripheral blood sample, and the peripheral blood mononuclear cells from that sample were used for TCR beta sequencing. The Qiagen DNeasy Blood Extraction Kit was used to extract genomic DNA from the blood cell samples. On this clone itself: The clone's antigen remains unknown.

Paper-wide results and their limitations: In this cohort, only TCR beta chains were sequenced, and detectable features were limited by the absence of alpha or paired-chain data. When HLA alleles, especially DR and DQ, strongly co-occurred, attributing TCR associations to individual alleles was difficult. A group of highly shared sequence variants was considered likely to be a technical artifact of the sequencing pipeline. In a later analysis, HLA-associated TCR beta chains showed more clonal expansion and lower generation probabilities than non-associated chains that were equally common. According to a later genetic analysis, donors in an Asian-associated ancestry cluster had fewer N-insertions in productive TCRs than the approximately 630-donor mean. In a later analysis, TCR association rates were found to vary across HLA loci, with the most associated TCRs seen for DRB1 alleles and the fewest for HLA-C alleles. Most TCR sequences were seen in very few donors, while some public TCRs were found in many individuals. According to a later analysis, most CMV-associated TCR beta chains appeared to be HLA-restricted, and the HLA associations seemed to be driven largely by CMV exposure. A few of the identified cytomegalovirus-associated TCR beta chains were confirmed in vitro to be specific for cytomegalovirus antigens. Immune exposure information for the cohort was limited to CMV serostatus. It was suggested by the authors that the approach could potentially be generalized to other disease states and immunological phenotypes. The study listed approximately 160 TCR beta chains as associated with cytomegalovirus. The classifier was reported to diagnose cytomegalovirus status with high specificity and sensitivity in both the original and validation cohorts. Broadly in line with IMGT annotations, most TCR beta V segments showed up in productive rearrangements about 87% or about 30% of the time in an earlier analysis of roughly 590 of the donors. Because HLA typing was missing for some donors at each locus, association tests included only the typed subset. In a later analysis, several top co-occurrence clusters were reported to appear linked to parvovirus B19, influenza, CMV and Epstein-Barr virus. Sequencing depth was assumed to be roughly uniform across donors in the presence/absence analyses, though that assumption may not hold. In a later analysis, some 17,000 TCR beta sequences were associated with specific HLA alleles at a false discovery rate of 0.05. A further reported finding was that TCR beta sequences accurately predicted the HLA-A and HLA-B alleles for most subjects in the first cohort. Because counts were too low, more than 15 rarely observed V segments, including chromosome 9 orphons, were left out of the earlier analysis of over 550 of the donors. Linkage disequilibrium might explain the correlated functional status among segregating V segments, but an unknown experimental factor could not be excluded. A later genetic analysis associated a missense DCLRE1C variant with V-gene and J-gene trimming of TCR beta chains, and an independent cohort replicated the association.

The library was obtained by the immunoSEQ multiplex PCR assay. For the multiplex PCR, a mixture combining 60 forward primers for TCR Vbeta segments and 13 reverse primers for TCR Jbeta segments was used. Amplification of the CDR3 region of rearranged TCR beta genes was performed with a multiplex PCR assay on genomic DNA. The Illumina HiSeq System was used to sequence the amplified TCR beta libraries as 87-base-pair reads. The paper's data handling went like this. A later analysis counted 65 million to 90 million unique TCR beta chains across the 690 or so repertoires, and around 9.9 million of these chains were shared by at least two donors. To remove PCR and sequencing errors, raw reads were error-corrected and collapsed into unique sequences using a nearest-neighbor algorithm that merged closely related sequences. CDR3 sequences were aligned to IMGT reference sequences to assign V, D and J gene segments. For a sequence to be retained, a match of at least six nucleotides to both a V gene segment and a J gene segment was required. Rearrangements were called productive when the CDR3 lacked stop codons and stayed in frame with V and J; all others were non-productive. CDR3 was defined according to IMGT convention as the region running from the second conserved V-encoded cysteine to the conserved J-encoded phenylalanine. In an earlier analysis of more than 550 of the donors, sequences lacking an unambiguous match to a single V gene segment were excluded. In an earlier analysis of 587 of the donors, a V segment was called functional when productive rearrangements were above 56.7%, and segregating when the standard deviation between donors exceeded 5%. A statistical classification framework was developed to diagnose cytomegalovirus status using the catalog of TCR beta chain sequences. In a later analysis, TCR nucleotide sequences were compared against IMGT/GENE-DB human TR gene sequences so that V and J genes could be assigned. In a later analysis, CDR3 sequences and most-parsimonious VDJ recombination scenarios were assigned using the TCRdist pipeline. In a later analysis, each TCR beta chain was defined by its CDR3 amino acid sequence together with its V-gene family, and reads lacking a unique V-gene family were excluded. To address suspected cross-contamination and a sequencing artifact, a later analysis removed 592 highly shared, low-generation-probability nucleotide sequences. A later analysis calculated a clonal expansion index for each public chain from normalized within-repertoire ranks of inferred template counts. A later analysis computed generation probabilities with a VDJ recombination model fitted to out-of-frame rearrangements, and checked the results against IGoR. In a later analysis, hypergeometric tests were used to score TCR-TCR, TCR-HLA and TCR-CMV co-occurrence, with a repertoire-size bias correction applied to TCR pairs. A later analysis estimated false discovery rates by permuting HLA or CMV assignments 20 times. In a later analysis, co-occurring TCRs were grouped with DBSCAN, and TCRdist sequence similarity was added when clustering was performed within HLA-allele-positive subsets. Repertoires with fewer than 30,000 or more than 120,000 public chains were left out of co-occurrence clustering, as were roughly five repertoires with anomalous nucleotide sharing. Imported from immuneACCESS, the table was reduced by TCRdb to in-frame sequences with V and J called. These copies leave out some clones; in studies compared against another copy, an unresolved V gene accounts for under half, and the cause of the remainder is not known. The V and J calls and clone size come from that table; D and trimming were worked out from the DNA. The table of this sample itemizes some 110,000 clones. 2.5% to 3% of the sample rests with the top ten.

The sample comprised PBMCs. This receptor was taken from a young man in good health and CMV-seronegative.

The CDR3 protein: CASDQDSNNYGYTF. The nucleotide sequence reads TGTGCCAGCGACCAGGACAGTAATAACTATGGCTACACCTTC. The rearranged chain carries TRBV28 and TRBJ1-2, and TRBD1 may be the D gene, going by 6 matching bases. CDR1 and CDR2, looked up from the germline V gene, are MDHEN and SYDVKM. The trim is 8 bases for V and 1 base for J, with a gap of 14 bases between the germline ends. CDR3 length: 14 amino acids, cysteine to phenylalanine. Only CDR3 DNA is held: 42 bases, read in frame from base 1.